This T cell receptor beta chain originates from a study of CD8 T cells in ankylosing spondylitis. Study observations and caveats: Significant enrichment of disease-linked clones was reported in matched ankylosing spondylitis synovial fluid. Made up of eight or nine highly homologous variants, a TCR beta motif appeared characteristic of ankylosing spondylitis blood. Some motif variants had been reported before (in reactive arthritis synovial fluid and blood).

One entry per CDR3 protein, called by TCRdb with MiXCR from the 5' RACE reads. This sample has 350,000 to 550,000 distinct CDR3 sequences, with roughly 27% found just once. CDR1 DFQATT and CDR2 SNEGSKA come from the germline V gene (reference sequence). The CDR3 is 12 residues long. The germline V and J ends were trimmed by 5 bases and 0 bases, with 6 bases remaining between them. Notes on this clonotype: Its antigen is unidentified.

What was sequenced was blood, either unsorted or a sorted T cell fraction (not recorded which). This receptor was taken from a male donor with ankylosing spondylitis. The gene calls are TRBV20-1 and TRBJ2-3; D unresolved. CDR3 region: CSAETSTDTQYF. In DNA, the CDR3 is TGCAGTGCTGAGACTAGCACAGATACGCAGTATTTT.